The 25 T cell receptor beta chains given below trace back to one sample, sequenced in a study of cytomegalovirus exposure and HLA in healthy donors. PCR employed 60 Vbeta and 13 Jbeta primers. Measured with immunoSEQ multiplex PCR; TCRdb has only the in-frame clones, and not every one. The sample yields 180,000 or so clones, roughly 60% seen once. Sequencing was carried out using PBMCs. The receptors were sampled from a man in his forties in good health and CMV-seronegative.

This chain uses TRBV27 with TRBJ1-6; 8 nucleotides align to TRBD1. The CDR3 covers 15 residues. CDR1 MNHEY and CDR2 SMNVEV come from the germline V gene (reference sequence). The trim removed 5 bases at V and 6 bases at J, leaving 6 bases unmatched. The CDR3 sequence: CASSPGTGLNSPLHF. The CDR3 DNA follows: TGTGCCAGCAGTCCCGGGACAGGCCTTAATTCACCCCTCCACTTT.

V is TRBV5-4 and J is TRBJ2-7; 7 nucleotides agree with TRBD1. Germline loops: CDR1 SGHNT, CDR2 YYREEE (reference sequence). This CDR3 is 15 amino acids long. The V segment lost 5 bases and the J segment 2 bases; nucleotides outside the gene matches: 10. CDR3 bases: TGTGCCAGCAGTTCCCAGGGGGACACGCCCTACGAGCAGTACTTC. It is translated as CASSSQGDTPYEQYF.

V is TRBV18 and J is TRBJ2-1; D is perhaps TRBD2 (5 bases). The CDR3 length is 17 residues. V dropped 3 bases and J dropped 8 bases, with 23 bases sitting between them. Per germline, CDR1 KGHSH and CDR2 LQKENI. The CDR3 reads CASSPRSRQVGDYEQFF. Here the CDR3 DNA reads TGTGCCAGCTCACCTCGATCAAGGCAGGTCGGGGATTATGAGCAGTTCTTC.

The chain uses TRBV7-9 and TRBJ2-1, with D unresolved. Deletions cut 6 bases from V and 6 bases from J, with 9 bases between. Germline CDR1 reads SEHNR; CDR2 reads FQNEAQ (reference sequence). The CDR3 sequence is 12 residues long. CDR3 sequence (DNA): TGTGCCAGCAGGGTCGAAGCCAATGAGCAGTTCTTC. Residues: CASRVEANEQFF.

This clone was detected a few times. The gene calls are TRBV10-3 and TRBJ1-2, with TRBD1 matching over 7 bases. Germline CDR1 ENHRY, CDR2 SYGVKD. The J segment lost 6 bases and the V segment lost 6 bases, leaving 7 bases of the junction unmatched. The CDR3 sequence is 13 residues long. The CDR3 nucleotides read TGTGCCATCAGGTCCGGGACAGCGGATGGCTACACCTTC. Protein: CAIRSGTADGYTF.

V is TRBV18 and J is TRBJ1-2; possible D gene TRBD1, 5 bases. The V gene lost 5 bases and the J gene lost 0 bases, with 13 bases spanning the gap. Germline loops: CDR1 KGHSH, CDR2 LQKENI. The CDR3 has 15 amino acids. The CDR3 spells CASSKTGVANYGYTF. For the CDR3, the DNA is TGTGCCAGCTCAAAAACGGGGGTAGCTAACTATGGCTACACCTTC.

The rearrangement joins TRBV5-1 to TRBJ1-1; D may be TRBD1 (5 bases). Per germline, CDR1 SGHRS and CDR2 YFSETQ. V lost 0 bases and J 1 base, leaving 13 bases between the germline ends. The CDR3 loop spans 16 amino acids. The CDR3 sequence is CASSLVGGGTNTEAFF. CDR3 nucleotides: TGCGCCAGCAGCTTGGTCGGGGGTGGCACGAACACTGAAGCTTTCTTT.

The genes are TRBV6-5 and TRBJ1-2, with unresolved D. V lost 1 base and J lost 6, with 9 bases in between. Germline V gene data show CDR1 as MNHEY and CDR2 as SVGAGI. The CDR3 runs to 13 residues. DNA of the CDR3: TGTGCCAGCAGTTACTTGACCGGGAATGGCTACACCTTC. It translates to CASSYLTGNGYTF.

The chain couples TRBV18 to TRBJ2-1, with TRBD1 identical over 9 bases. Germline V gene sequence: CDR1 KGHSH, CDR2 LQKENI. Unmatched junction bases numbered 11, after V lost 2 bases and J lost 9 bases. The CDR3 loop spans 16 amino acids. CDR3 protein: CASSPRGQGVRSEQFF. DNA of the CDR3: TGTGCCAGCTCACCAAGGGGACAGGGAGTTCGGAGTGAGCAGTTCTTC.

The gene calls are TRBV13 and TRBJ1-2, with a weak D call TRBD1 (6 bases). Germline assignment: CDR1 PRHDT and CDR2 FYEKMQ (reference sequence). The CDR3 is made up of 15 amino acids. Trimming removed 1 base at V and 8 bases at J, with 17 bases between. The CDR3 bases are TGTGCCAGCAGCTTAGCTTCCCGGGGGGCAAGGGGCTACACCTTC. Translating gives CASSLASRGARGYTF.

The rearrangement joins TRBV30 to TRBJ2-7; 11 bases map to TRBD1. Germline CDR1 is GTSNPN and CDR2 is SVGIG (reference sequence). V shed 3 bases, J shed 7 bases, and the junction held 14 bases outside the gene matches. This CDR3 region has 16 residues. The CDR3 DNA is TGTGCCTGGAGAGTACCCGGACAGGGGGCGTTGCAAGAGCAGTACTTC. It translates to CAWRVPGQGALQEQYF.

This clone came up a few times. The rearrangement links TRBV27 to TRBJ2-7; tentative D call: TRBD1 (5 bases). Germline V lookup: CDR1 MNHEY, CDR2 SMNVEV (reference sequence). Deletions cut 2 bases from V and 3 bases from J, with 11 bases between. The CDR3 has 14 residues. The CDR3 DNA reads TGTGCCAGCAGTTTAAGGGGCCCCTTCTACGAGCAGTACTTC. It is translated as CASSLRGPFYEQYF.

CDR3: CASSSGREYYTF. DNA of the CDR3: TGTGCCAGCAGCTCGGGGAGGGAATACTACACCTTC. V is TRBV5-5 and J is TRBJ1-2; D remains ambiguous. Germline V CDR1 and CDR2: SGHKS, YYEKEE (reference sequence). Trimming removed 3 bases at V and 10 bases at J, with 13 bases between. The CDR3 is made up of 12 amino acids.

This clone was observed a handful of times. The CDR3 DNA reads as TGCGCCAGCAGTGGACAGGGGCCTTACGAGCAGTACTTC. The encoded protein is CASSGQGPYEQYF. The rearrangement joins TRBV10-1 to TRBJ2-7; 8 nucleotides line up with TRBD1. V lost 4 bases, J lost 4 bases, and 3 bases stayed unmatched. CDR1 WNHNN and CDR2 SYGVQD come from the germline V gene (reference sequence). The CDR3 spans 13 residues.

This sequence joins TRBV10-3 and TRBJ2-3, with 7 bases identical to TRBD2. Germline V CDR1 and CDR2: ENHRY, SYGVKD. The CDR3 totals 15 residues. V dropped 4 bases and J dropped 0; count of bases not matched to a gene: 4. For the CDR3, the DNA is TGTGCCATCAGTGGGCTAGCGGAAAGCACAGATACGCAGTATTTT. Protein product: CAISGLAESTDTQYF.

The chain recombines TRBV5-6 with TRBJ2-1; possibly TRBD1 for D (6 bases). Trimming cost V 1 base and J 4 bases, with 12 bases left between them. From germline, CDR1 is SGHDT and CDR2 YYEEEE. The CDR3 extends over 15 amino acids. DNA of the CDR3: TGTGCCAGCAGCTTGAAACAGGGATCTTACAATGAGCAGTTCTTC. Its translation: CASSLKQGSYNEQFF.

The chain has TRBV5-1 and TRBJ2-3; maybe TRBD1 (5 bases). Trimming took 3 bases from V and 4 from J, leaving 9 bases between them. The CDR3 contains 13 residues. Germline CDR1 and CDR2: SGHRS and YFSETQ. CDR3 nucleotide sequence: TGCGCCAGCAGCTCCAGGGTGTCAGATACGCAGTATTTT. It encodes CASSSRVSDTQYF.

The chain combines TRBV7-2 with TRBJ2-4; weak D call: TRBD2 (6 bases). CDR1 is SGHTA and CDR2 is FQGNSA in the germline V gene. The CDR3 runs to 19 residues. Trimming pared 5 bases from V and 9 bases from J, leaving 32 bases between. CDR3 in amino acids: CASSGNSGSGRGGRSIQYF. The CDR3 DNA sequence: TGTGCCAGCAGCGGAAACTCGGGATCTGGGCGGGGTGGGCGAAGCATTCAGTACTTC.

This clone occurred a few times. The rearrangement links TRBV28 to TRBJ1-1; D call uncertain. CDR3 length: 14 amino acids. CDR1 is MDHEN, CDR2 SYDVKM, per germline. Trimming took 6 bases from V and 3 from J, leaving 14 bases between them. CDR3 in amino acids: CASSLAGSDTEAFF. DNA for the CDR3: TGTGCCAGCAGCCTCGCGGGCTCTGACACTGAAGCTTTCTTT.

The CDR3, as DNA: TGTGCCAGCAGTCCTATGGAAGGGGGCGCCTGCGAGCAGTACTTC. Translated: CASSPMEGGACEQYF. The genes are TRBV7-9 and TRBJ2-7; 7 bases map to TRBD1. Per the germline V gene, CDR1 is SEHNR and CDR2 is FQNEAQ (reference sequence). V shed 6 bases and J 6 bases; nucleotides not matched to a gene: 14. CDR3 length equals 15 residues.

The V call is TRBV6-6, the J call TRBJ1-3; D unclear. CDR1 MNHNY and CDR2 SVGAGI come from the germline V gene (reference sequence). Trimming removed 6 bases at V and 3 bases at J, with 6 bases between. The CDR3 runs to 12 residues. CDR3 residues: CASSSFGNTIYF. CDR3 bases: TGTGCCAGCAGCTCCTTTGGAAACACCATATATTTT.

This clone was seen a few times. J is TRBJ2-1 and V is TRBV5-6; 7 bases agree with TRBD1. Looked up from germline, CDR1 is SGHDT and CDR2 is YYEEEE. The CDR3 runs 11 residues. Germline trimming cut 7 bases from V and 10 bases from J; bases unmatched to any gene: 5. As DNA, the CDR3 is TGTGCCAGCTTCGGACAGGCAGAGCAGTTCTTC. Protein: CASFGQAEQFF. Variable domain in full (rest from reference TRBV5-6 and TRBJ2-1): DAGVTQSPTHLIKTRGQQVTLRCSPKSGHDTVSWYQQALGQGPQFIFQYYEEEERQRGNFPDRFSGHQFPNYSSELNVNALLLGDSALYLCASFGQAEQFFGPGTRLTVL.

The table lists this clone with a few counts. This chain connects TRBV30 to TRBJ2-5; unclear D gene. The CDR3 spans 11 residues. V was shortened by 4 bases and J by 3 bases, with 6 bases between the two germline ends. CDR1 GTSNPN and CDR2 SVGIG come from the germline V gene (reference sequence). The CDR3 reads CAWTTKETQYF. DNA of the CDR3: TGTGCCTGGACTACTAAAGAGACCCAGTACTTC.

The chain employs TRBV5-1 and TRBJ2-5; 7 bases fit TRBD1. After removal of 3 bases from V and 2 bases from J, the junction contained 1 base not matched to a gene. This CDR3 is built from 13 residues. From germline, CDR1 is SGHRS and CDR2 YFSETQ. The CDR3: CASSSGQQETQYF. DNA of the CDR3: TGCGCCAGCAGCTCGGGACAGCAAGAGACCCAGTACTTC.

This clone showed up just a few times. J is TRBJ2-5 and V is TRBV6-1, with D possibly being TRBD2 (6 bases). The CDR3 length is 13 residues. CDR1 is MNHNS, CDR2 SASEGT, per germline. The V end lost 8 bases, the J end lost 1 base, and 11 bases lay between the germline ends. The CDR3 here is CASAGGGQETQYF. The DNA for the CDR3 is TGTGCCAGCGCCGGGGGAGGCCAAGAGACCCAGTACTTC.